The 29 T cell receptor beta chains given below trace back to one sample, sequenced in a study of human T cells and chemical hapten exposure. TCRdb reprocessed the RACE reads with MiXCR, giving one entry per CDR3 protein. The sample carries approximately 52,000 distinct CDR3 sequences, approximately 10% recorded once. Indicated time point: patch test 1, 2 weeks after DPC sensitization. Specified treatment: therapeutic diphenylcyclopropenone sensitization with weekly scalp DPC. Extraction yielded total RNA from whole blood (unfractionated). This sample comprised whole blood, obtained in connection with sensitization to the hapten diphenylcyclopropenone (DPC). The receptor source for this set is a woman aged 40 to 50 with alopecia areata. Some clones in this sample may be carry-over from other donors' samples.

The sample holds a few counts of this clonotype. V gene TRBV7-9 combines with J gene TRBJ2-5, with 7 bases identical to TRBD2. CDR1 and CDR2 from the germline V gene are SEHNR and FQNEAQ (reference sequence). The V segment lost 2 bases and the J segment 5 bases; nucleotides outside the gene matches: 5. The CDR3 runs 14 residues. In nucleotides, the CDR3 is TGTGCCAGCAGCTTAAGCCGGGGGGTGGAGACCCAGTACTTC. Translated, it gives CASSLSRGVETQYF.

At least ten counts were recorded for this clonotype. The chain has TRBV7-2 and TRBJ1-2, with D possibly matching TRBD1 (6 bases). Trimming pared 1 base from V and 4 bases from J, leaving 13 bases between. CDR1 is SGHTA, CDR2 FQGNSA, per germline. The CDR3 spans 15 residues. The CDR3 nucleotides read TGTGCCAGCAGCTTAGGTCCAGGGGAAGCCTATGGCTACACCTTC. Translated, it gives CASSLGPGEAYGYTF.

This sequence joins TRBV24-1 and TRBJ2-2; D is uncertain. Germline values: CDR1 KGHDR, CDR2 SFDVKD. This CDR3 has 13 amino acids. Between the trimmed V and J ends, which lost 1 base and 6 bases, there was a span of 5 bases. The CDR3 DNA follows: TGTGCCACCAGTGATTTCCCAGCCGGGGAGCTGTTTTTT. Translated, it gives CATSDFPAGELFF.

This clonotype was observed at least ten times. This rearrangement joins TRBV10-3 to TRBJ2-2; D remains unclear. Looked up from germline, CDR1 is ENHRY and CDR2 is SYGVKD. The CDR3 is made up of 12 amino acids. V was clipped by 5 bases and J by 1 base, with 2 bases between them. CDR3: CAISQNTGELFF. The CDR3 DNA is TGTGCCATCAGTCAGAACACCGGGGAGCTGTTTTTT.

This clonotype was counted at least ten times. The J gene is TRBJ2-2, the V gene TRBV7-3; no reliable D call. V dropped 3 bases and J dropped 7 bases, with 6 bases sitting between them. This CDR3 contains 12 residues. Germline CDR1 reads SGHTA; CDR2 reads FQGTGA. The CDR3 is CASSFLLGELFF. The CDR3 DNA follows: TGTGCCAGCAGCTTTTTACTCGGGGAGCTGTTTTTT.

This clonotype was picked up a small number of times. The CDR3 sequence is CSVEVTGETNYGYTF. In DNA, the CDR3 is TGCAGCGTTGAAGTAACGGGGGAAACTAACTATGGCTACACCTTC. V usage is TRBV29-1 and J usage is TRBJ1-2; TRBD1 is a possible D gene (5 bases). The CDR3 runs 15 residues. Trimming shortened V by 1 base and J by 0 bases, and 12 bases separated the two germline ends. CDR1 and CDR2 (germline): SQVTM, ANQGSEA.

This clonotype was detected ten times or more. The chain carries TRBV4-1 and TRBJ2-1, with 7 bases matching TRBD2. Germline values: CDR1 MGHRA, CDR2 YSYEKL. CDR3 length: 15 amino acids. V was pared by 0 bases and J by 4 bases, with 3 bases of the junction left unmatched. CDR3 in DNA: TGCGCCAGCAGCCAAGATTCGCGGGGGTACAATGAGCAGTTCTTC. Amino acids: CASSQDSRGYNEQFF.

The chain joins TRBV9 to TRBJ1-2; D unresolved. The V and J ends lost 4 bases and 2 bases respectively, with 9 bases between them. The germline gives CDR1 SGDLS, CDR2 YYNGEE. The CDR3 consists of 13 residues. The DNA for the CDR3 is TGTGCCAGCAGCCCCCCGGACAACTATGGCTACACCTTC. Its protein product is CASSPPDNYGYTF.

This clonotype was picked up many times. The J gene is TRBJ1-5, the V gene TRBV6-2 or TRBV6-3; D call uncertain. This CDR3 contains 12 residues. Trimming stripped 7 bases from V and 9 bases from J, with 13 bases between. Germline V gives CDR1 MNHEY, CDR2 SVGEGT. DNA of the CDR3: TGTGCCAGCATGGACGGTCGCCGGCCCCAGCATTTT. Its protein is CASMDGRRPQHF.

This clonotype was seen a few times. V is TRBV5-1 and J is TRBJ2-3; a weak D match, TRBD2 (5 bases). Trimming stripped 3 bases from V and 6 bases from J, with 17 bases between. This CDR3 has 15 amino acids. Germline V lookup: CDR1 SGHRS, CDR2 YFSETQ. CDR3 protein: CASSSAGRSQDTQYF. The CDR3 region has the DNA TGCGCCAGCAGCTCCGCGGGCAGATCTCAGGATACGCAGTATTTT. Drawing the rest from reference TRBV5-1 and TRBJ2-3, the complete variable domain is KAGVTQTPRYLIKTRGQQVTLSCSPISGHRSVSWYQQTPGQGLQFLFEYFSETQRNKGNFPGRFSGRQFSNSRSEMNVSTLELGDSALYLCASSSAGRSQDTQYFGPGTRLTVL.

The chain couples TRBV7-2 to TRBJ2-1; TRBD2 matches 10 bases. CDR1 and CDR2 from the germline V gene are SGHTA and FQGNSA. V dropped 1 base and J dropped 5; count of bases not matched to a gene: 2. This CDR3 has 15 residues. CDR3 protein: CASSLGLAGDNEQFF. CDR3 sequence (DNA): TGTGCCAGCAGCTTAGGGCTAGCGGGGGACAATGAGCAGTTCTTC.

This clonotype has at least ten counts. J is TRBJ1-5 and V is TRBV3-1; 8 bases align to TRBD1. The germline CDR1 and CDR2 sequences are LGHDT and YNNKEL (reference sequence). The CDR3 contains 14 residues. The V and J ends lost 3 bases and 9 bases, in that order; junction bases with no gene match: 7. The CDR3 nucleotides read TGTGCCAGCAGCCATGGACAGGGCCCGAGGCCCCAGCATTTT. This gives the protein CASSHGQGPRPQHF.

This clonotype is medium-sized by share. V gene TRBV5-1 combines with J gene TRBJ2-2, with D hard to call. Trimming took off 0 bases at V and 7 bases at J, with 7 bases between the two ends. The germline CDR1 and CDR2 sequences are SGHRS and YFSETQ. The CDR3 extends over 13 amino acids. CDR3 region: CASSLVLGGELFF. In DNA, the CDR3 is TGCGCCAGCAGCTTGGTTCTTGGCGGGGAGCTGTTTTTT.

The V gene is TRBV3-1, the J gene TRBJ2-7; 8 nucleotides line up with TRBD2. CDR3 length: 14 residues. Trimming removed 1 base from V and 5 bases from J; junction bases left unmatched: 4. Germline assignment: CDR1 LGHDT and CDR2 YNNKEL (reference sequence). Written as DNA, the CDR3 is TGTGCCAGCAGCCAAGTCGGGAGGGCGAACGAGCAGTACTTC. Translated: CASSQVGRANEQYF.

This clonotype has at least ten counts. In DNA, the CDR3 is TGTGCCAGTAGTGTCCCGTTGCGGACCGGGGAGCTGTTTTTT. Amino acid sequence: CASSVPLRTGELFF. V and J are TRBV19 and TRBJ2-2; D gene ambiguous. Trimming took off 5 bases at V and 5 bases at J, with 12 bases between the two ends. CDR1 is LNHDA and CDR2 is SQIVND in the germline V gene (reference sequence). This CDR3 comprises 14 residues.

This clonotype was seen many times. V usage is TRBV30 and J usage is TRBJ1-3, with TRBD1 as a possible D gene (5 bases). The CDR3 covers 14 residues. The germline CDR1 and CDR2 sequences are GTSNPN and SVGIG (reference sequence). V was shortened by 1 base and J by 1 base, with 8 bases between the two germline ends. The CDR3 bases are TGTGCCTGGAGTGCGGGACTGTCTGGAAACACCATATATTTT. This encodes CAWSAGLSGNTIYF.

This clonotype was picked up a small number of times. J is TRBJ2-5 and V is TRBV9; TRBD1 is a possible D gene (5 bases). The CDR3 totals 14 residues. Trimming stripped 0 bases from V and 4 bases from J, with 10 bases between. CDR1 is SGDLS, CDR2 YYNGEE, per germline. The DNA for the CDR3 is TGTGCCAGCAGCGTAGGGGCAGGGCGAGAGACCCAGTACTTC. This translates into CASSVGAGRETQYF.

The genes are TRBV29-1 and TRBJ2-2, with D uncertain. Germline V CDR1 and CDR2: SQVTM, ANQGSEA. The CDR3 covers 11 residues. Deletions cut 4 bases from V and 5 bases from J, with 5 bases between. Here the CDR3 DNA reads TGCAGCGTTGGCGGAACCGGGGAGCTGTTTTTT. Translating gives CSVGGTGELFF.

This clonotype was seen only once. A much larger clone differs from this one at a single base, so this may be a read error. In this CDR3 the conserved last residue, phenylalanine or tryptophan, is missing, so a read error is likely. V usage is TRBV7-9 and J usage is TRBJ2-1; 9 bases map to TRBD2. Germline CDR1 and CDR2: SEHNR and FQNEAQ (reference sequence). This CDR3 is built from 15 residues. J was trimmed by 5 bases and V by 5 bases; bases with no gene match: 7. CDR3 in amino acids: CASSPLSGSDNEQFS. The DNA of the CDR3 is TGTGCCAGCAGCCCCCTTAGCGGGAGTGACAATGAGCAGTTCTCC.

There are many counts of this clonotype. DNA of the CDR3: TGTGCCAGCGGTGCATGGTACAATGAGCAGTTCTTC. The encoded protein is CASGAWYNEQFF. The J gene is TRBJ2-1, the V gene TRBV2; D is unresolved. Trimming stripped 8 bases from V and 4 bases from J, with 9 bases between. Per the germline V gene, CDR1 is SNHLY and CDR2 is FYNNEI. CDR3 size: 12 residues.

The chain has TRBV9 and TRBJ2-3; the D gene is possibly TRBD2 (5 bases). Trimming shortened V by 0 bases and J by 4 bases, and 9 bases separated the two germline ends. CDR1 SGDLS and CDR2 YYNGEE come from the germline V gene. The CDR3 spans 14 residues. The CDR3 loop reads CASSVAPEADTQYF. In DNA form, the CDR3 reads TGTGCCAGCAGCGTAGCTCCGGAGGCAGATACGCAGTATTTT.

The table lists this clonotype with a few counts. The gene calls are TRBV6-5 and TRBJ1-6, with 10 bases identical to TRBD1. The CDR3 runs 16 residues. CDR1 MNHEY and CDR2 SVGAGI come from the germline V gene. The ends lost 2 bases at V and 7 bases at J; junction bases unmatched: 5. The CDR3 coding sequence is TGTGCCAGCAGTTACGGGAGGACAGGGGGAAATTCACCCCTCCACTTT. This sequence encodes CASSYGRTGGNSPLHF.

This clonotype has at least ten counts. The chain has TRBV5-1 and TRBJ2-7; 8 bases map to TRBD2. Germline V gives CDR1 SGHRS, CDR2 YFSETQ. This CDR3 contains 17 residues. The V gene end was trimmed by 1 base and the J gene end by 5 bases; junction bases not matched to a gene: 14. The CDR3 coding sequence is TGCGCCAGCAGCTTGCCCCCAAGCGGGAGCCCTCGGGACGAGCAGTACTTC. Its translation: CASSLPPSGSPRDEQYF.

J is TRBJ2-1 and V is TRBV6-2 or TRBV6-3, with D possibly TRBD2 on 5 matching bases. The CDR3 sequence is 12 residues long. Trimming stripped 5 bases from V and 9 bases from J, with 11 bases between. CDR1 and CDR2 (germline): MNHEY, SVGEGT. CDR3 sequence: CASSTDYAEQFF. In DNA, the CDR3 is TGTGCCAGCAGTACCGACTATGCTGAGCAGTTCTTC.

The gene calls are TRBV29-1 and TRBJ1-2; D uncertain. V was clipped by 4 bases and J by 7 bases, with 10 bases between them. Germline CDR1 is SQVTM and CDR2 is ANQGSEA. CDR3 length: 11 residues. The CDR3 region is CSVVSVVGYTF. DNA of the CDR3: TGCAGCGTTGTGAGTGTCGTTGGCTACACCTTC.

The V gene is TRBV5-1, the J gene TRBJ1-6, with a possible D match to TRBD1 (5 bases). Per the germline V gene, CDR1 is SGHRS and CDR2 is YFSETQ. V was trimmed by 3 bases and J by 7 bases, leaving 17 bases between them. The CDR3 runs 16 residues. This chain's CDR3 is CASSWDGIATNSPLHF. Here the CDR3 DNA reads TGCGCCAGCAGCTGGGACGGAATCGCAACCAATTCACCCCTCCACTTT. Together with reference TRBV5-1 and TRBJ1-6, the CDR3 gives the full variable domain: KAGVTQTPRYLIKTRGQQVTLSCSPISGHRSVSWYQQTPGQGLQFLFEYFSETQRNKGNFPGRFSGRQFSNSRSEMNVSTLELGDSALYLCASSWDGIATNSPLHFGNGTRLTVT.

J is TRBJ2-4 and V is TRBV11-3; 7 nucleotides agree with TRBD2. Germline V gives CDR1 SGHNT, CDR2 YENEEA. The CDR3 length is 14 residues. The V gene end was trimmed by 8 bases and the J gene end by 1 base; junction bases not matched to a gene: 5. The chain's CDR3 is CASGGEGAKNIQYF. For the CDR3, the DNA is TGTGCCAGCGGCGGGGAGGGGGCCAAAAACATTCAGTACTTC.

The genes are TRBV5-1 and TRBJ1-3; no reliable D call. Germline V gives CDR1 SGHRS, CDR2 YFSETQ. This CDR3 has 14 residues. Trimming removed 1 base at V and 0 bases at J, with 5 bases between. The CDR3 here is CASSLRGSGNTIYF. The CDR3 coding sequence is TGCGCCAGCAGCTTGAGAGGCTCTGGAAACACCATATATTTT.

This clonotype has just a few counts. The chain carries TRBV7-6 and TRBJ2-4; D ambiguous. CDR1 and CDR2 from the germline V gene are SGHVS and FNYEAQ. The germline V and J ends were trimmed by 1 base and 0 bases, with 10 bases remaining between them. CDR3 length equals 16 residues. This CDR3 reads CASSLEASLAKNIQYF. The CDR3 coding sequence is TGTGCCAGCAGCTTAGAAGCGAGCCTAGCCAAAAACATTCAGTACTTC. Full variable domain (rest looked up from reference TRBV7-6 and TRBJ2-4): GAGVSQSPRYKVTKRGQDVALRCDPISGHVSLYWYRQALGQGPEFLTYFNYEAQQDKSGLPNDRFSAERPEGSISTLTIQRTEQRDSAMYRCASSLEASLAKNIQYFGAGTRLSVL.